Listed here are 32 T cell receptor beta chains from one sample, sequenced in a study of blood T cells in healthy people across ages. Next came a second PCR, run for roughly 6 to 11 cycles, which used a sample-barcoded 5' primer along with a J-beta primer mix. TCRdb re-called the 5' RACE reads with MiXCR, one entry per CDR3 protein. The data show hundreds of thousands of distinct CDR3 sequences, 52% seen once. The sample consisted of blood. Every receptor here comes from a woman aged 80 or older in good health.

V is TRBV6-2 or TRBV6-3 and J is TRBJ2-5; unclear D gene. Germline V CDR1 and CDR2: MNHEY, SVGEGT. The CDR3 totals 13 residues. The V end was cut by 2 bases, the J end by 4 bases, with 8 bases between. In DNA form, the CDR3 reads TGTGCCAGCAGTTACGGTCGGCTAGAGACCCAGTACTTC. Translating gives CASSYGRLETQYF.

The gene calls are TRBV7-3 and TRBJ2-1; TRBD2 matches at 12 bases. The CDR3 length is 15 residues. Germline V gene lookup returns CDR1 SGHTA and CDR2 FQGTGA. V lost 5 bases and J lost 6; bases outside the gene matches: 5. DNA for the CDR3: TGTGCCAGCAGCCAGACTAGCGGGAGCCGCAATGAGCAGTTCTTC. This codes for CASSQTSGSRNEQFF.

The V and J genes are TRBV20-1 and TRBJ1-5; D is unresolved. V lost 1 base, J lost 3 bases, and 10 bases lay in between. The germline V gene has CDR1 DFQATT and CDR2 SNEGSKA (reference sequence). The CDR3 has 14 residues. The CDR3 loop reads CSARGGIPNQPQHF. The CDR3 region has the DNA TGCAGTGCTAGAGGCGGCATACCCAATCAGCCCCAGCATTTT.

This clonotype was recorded many times. The chain links TRBV7-9 to TRBJ1-2; D is uncertain. Trimming took 4 bases from V and 4 from J, leaving 10 bases between them. From germline, CDR1 is SEHNR and CDR2 FQNEAQ (reference sequence). The CDR3 loop spans 13 amino acids. The DNA for the CDR3 is TGTGCCAGCAGCTCGGACCGTTCCTATGGCTACACCTTC. It is translated as CASSSDRSYGYTF.

The chain combines TRBV12-3 or TRBV12-4 with TRBJ2-4, with D uncertain. This CDR3 is 11 amino acids long. Between the trimmed V and J ends, which lost 5 bases and 8 bases, there was a span of 7 bases. CDR3 nucleotides: TGTGCCAGCAGTATAATGGACATTCAGTACTTC. Amino acid sequence: CASSIMDIQYF.

V gene TRBV29-1 combines with J gene TRBJ1-2; 7 bases are a match to TRBD1. V shed 0 bases and J 3 bases; nucleotides not matched to a gene: 4. The germline CDR1 and CDR2 sequences are SQVTM and ANQGSEA. This CDR3 is 14 amino acids long. This CDR3 reads CSVEERDRDYGYTF. CDR3 nucleotide sequence: TGCAGCGTTGAAGAACGAGACAGGGACTATGGCTACACCTTC. The full variable domain, with the rest looked up from reference TRBV29-1 and TRBJ1-2, is SAVISQKPSRDICQRGTSLTIQCQVDSQVTMMFWYRQQPGQSLTLIATANQGSEATYESGFVIDKFPISRPNLTFSTLTVSNMSPEDSSIYLCSVEERDRDYGYTFGSGTRLTVV.

To note about this clonotype: This may be a read error, as it is one base from a much larger clone. V is TRBV4-1 and J is TRBJ2-4; no definite D call. V was pared by 1 base and J by 0 bases, with 13 bases between. The CDR3 has 17 amino acids. Germline values: CDR1 MGHRA, CDR2 YSYEKL. For the CDR3, the DNA is TGCGCCAGCAGCCAAGGGGTGGGCCCCCTAGCCAAAAACATTCAGTACTTC. Amino acid sequence: CASSQGVGPLAKNIQYF.

J is TRBJ2-5 and V is TRBV10-3, with D maybe TRBD2 (6 bases). CDR3 length: 14 residues. Trimming left V 6 bases short and J 11 bases short, with 22 bases between. Germline lookup yields CDR1 ENHRY and CDR2 SYGVKD. This CDR3 is CAISPGTSSHEQYF. For the CDR3, the DNA is TGTGCCATCAGCCCCGGGACTTCGTCCCATGAGCAGTACTTC.

Worth noting for this clonotype: Possible read error: a much larger clone is one base away. The rearrangement joins TRBV28 to TRBJ2-1; tentatively, D is TRBD1 or TRBD2 (5 bases each). Trimming removed 5 bases from V and 5 bases from J, with 16 bases in between. In germline, CDR1 is MDHEN, CDR2 SYDVKM. This CDR3 region has 15 residues. CDR3: CASSPDGALNNEQFF. The DNA for the CDR3 is TGTGCCAGCAGTCCCGACGGGGCCCTCAACAATGAGCAGTTCTTC. The complete variable domain, with remaining parts taken from reference TRBV28 and TRBJ2-1, reads DVKVTQSSRYLVKRTGEKVFLECVQDMDHENMFWYRQDPGLGLRLIYFSYDVKMKEKGDIPEGYSVSREKKERFSLILESASTNQTSMYLCASSPDGALNNEQFFGPGTRLTVL.

J is TRBJ2-1 and V is TRBV12-5; 13 bases are a match to TRBD2. Near its end, the DNA agrees better with TRBJ2-7, so the J call may be wrong. The CDR3 spans 18 residues. CDR1 and CDR2 (germline): LGHNT, FRNRAP. CDR3: CASGPRTSGSSSYNEQYF. CDR3 coding DNA: TGTGCTAGTGGCCCCCGGACTAGCGGGAGTAGCTCCTACAATGAGCAGTACTTC.

In its sample, this clonotype was seen once. The chain employs TRBV7-3 and TRBJ2-1; 9 bases line up with TRBD1. The CDR3 extends over 15 amino acids. Trimming cost V 5 bases and J 7 bases; bases outside gene matches: 9. Per the germline V gene, CDR1 is SGHTA and CDR2 is FQGTGA. This CDR3 is CASSTAGTGINEQFF. CDR3 nucleotides: TGTGCCAGCAGCACCGCGGGGACAGGGATTAATGAGCAGTTCTTC.

This clonotype has a count of ten or more. This sequence joins TRBV3-1 and TRBJ2-5; D gene unclear. Germline assignment: CDR1 LGHDT and CDR2 YNNKEL (reference sequence). The CDR3 sequence is 13 residues long. Trimming took 4 bases from V and 4 from J, leaving 10 bases between them. CDR3: CASSPLMRETQYF. The CDR3 bases are TGTGCCAGCAGCCCCCTGATGCGAGAGACCCAGTACTTC.

This clonotype has ten or more counts. J is TRBJ2-6 and V is TRBV20-1, with D unclear. Trimming left V 2 bases short and J 5 bases short, with 4 bases between. The CDR3 loop spans 12 amino acids. Germline V CDR1 and CDR2: DFQATT, SNEGSKA (reference sequence). This chain's CDR3 is CSARRRANVLTF. CDR3 bases: TGCAGTGCTAGACGTAGGGCCAACGTCCTGACTTTC.

The chain carries TRBV5-1 and TRBJ2-3; D possibly corresponds to TRBD1 (6 bases). Germline CDR1 SGHRS, CDR2 YFSETQ. V was pared by 4 bases and J by 8 bases, with 17 bases between. The CDR3 is 14 amino acids. Written as DNA, the CDR3 is TGCGCCAGCAGCGAGGTACAGGGAATAGGTACGCAGTATTTT. It is translated as CASSEVQGIGTQYF.

The chain employs TRBV7-3 and TRBJ2-2; no clear D. Germline V lookup: CDR1 SGHTA, CDR2 FQGTGA. The CDR3 totals 13 residues. Trimming removed 8 bases at V and 6 bases at J, with 13 bases between. The CDR3 DNA reads TGTGCCAGCTCGACTGGTTCGGCCGGGGAGCTGTTTTTT. Its translation: CASSTGSAGELFF.

Regarding this clonotype: A much larger clone lies one base from this, so it may be a read error. This sequence joins TRBV7-2 and TRBJ2-3; 8 nucleotides agree with TRBD2. The CDR3 totals 15 residues. From germline, CDR1 is SGHTA and CDR2 FQGNSA. CDR3 amino acids: CASSLGVTSVDTRYF. DNA for the CDR3: TGTGCCAGCAGCTTAGGGGTGACTAGCGTAGATACGCGGTATTTT.

This clonotype was detected only once. This sequence may be a read error, since a much larger clone differs from it by one base. The chain links TRBV20-1 to TRBJ2-5, with D perhaps matching TRBD1 or TRBD2 (5 bases each). The CDR3 length is 12 residues. Germline CDR1 and CDR2: DFQATT and SNEGSKA (reference sequence). CDR3 DNA sequence: TGCAGTGCTAGGAGGGACCAAGGGACCCAGTACTTC. Its translation: CSARRDQGTQYF.

This clonotype came up many times. The gene calls are TRBV7-2 and TRBJ2-1; 12 nucleotides match TRBD2. The CDR3 consists of 16 residues. The germline gives CDR1 SGHTA, CDR2 FQGNSA. The junction had 8 bases not matched to a gene; V was cut back by 5 bases and J by 6 bases. The CDR3 region is CASSPHGLAGSNEQFF. In nucleotides, the CDR3 is TGTGCCAGCAGCCCTCACGGACTAGCGGGATCCAATGAGCAGTTCTTC.

The chain couples TRBV10-3 to TRBJ2-5, with D uncertain. CDR1 ENHRY and CDR2 SYGVKD come from the germline V gene. The CDR3 is 14 amino acids. Trimming cost V 6 bases and J 2 bases, with 13 bases left between them. The CDR3 DNA sequence: TGTGCCATCAGCCCAGCAGGAGTTCAAGAGACCCAGTACTTC. Translation: CAISPAGVQETQYF.

This clonotype showed up many times. V usage is TRBV24-1 and J usage is TRBJ2-7; 7 nucleotides match TRBD1. Trimming at V came to 12 bases and at J to 3 bases, leaving 10 bases not matched to a gene. Germline V gives CDR1 KGHDR, CDR2 SFDVKD. This CDR3 region has 13 residues. The chain's CDR3 is CAAPGGRVYEQYF. CDR3 DNA: TGTGCCGCCCCAGGGGGAAGGGTCTACGAGCAGTACTTC.

With regard to this clonotype: A much larger clone differs from this one at a single base, so this may be a read error. The chain combines TRBV20-1 with TRBJ1-2; TRBD1 matches 9 bases. Per germline, CDR1 DFQATT and CDR2 SNEGSKA (reference sequence). J was trimmed by 6 bases and V by 4 bases; bases with no gene match: 3. The CDR3 totals 12 residues. CDR3 sequence reads: CSAIGTGHGYTF. In DNA form, the CDR3 reads TGCAGTGCTATCGGGACAGGGCATGGCTACACCTTC.

The rearrangement joins TRBV24-1 to TRBJ2-2; TRBD2 matches 8 bases. Germline values: CDR1 KGHDR, CDR2 SFDVKD. Trimming at V came to 4 bases and at J to 1 base, leaving 4 bases not matched to a gene. The CDR3 is 16 residues long. CDR3 residues: CATSDLLAENTGELFF. DNA for the CDR3: TGTGCCACCAGTGACCTACTAGCGGAGAACACCGGGGAGCTGTTTTTT.

This clonotype was counted ten times or more. The rearrangement uses TRBV4-1 and TRBJ2-7, with D perhaps matching TRBD1 or TRBD2 (5 bases each). The V gene lost 4 bases and the J gene lost 5 bases, with 15 bases spanning the gap. Germline assignment: CDR1 MGHRA and CDR2 YSYEKL. The CDR3 runs to 14 residues. The DNA for the CDR3 is TGCGCCAGCAGCCCCCCAAACCGGGACGACGAGCAGTACTTC. Protein: CASSPPNRDDEQYF.

This chain links TRBV6-6 with TRBJ2-5, with D possibly being TRBD2 (5 bases). With 5 bases removed from V and 2 bases from J, the gap between germline ends came to 9 bases. Germline V gives CDR1 MNHNY, CDR2 SVGAGI (reference sequence). The CDR3 covers 13 residues. The CDR3 nucleotides read TGTGCCAGCAGTAGGACTTTTCAAGAGACCCAGTACTTC. It encodes CASSRTFQETQYF.

This clonotype appeared many times. J is TRBJ2-7 and V is TRBV16; 8 bases line up with TRBD1. The germline CDR1 and CDR2 sequences are KGHSY and FQNENV. This CDR3 has 15 amino acids. With 4 bases clipped from V and 0 bases from J, the junction kept 5 bases outside the gene matches. CDR3 coding DNA: TGTGCCAGCAGCCGGGGACAGGACACCTCCTACGAGCAGTACTTC. Translating it yields CASSRGQDTSYEQYF.

This clonotype appeared many times. The V gene is TRBV5-1, the J gene TRBJ2-7; D is unresolved. The ends were cut back, 0 bases at V and 4 bases at J, with 5 bases in the middle. This CDR3 contains 12 residues. Per germline, CDR1 SGHRS and CDR2 YFSETQ. CDR3 in amino acids: CASSLVVYEQYF. The CDR3 DNA follows: TGCGCCAGCAGCTTGGTCGTGTACGAGCAGTACTTC. The full variable domain, rest sourced from reference TRBV5-1 and TRBJ2-7, is KAGVTQTPRYLIKTRGQQVTLSCSPISGHRSVSWYQQTPGQGLQFLFEYFSETQRNKGNFPGRFSGRQFSNSRSEMNVSTLELGDSALYLCASSLVVYEQYFGPGTRLTVT.

This clonotype is a singleton in its sample. This may be a read error: a much more frequent sequence differs by one nucleotide. This chain links TRBV20-1 with TRBJ2-3; D not resolved. Germline V gene lookup returns CDR1 DFQATT and CDR2 SNEGSKA (reference sequence). V gave up 1 base and J gave up 4 bases, with 3 bases separating them. CDR3 length: 11 residues. For the CDR3, the DNA is TGCAGTGCTAGAGCTGCAGATACGCAGTATTTT. Encoded protein: CSARAADTQYF.

The chain carries TRBV3-1 and TRBJ1-2; 7 bases align to TRBD1. V dropped 2 bases and J dropped 5; count of bases not matched to a gene: 8. Germline assignment: CDR1 LGHDT and CDR2 YNNKEL (reference sequence). CDR3 length: 15 residues. The chain's CDR3 is CASSQSRTGSYGYTF. In DNA form, the CDR3 reads TGTGCCAGCAGCCAATCTAGGACAGGAAGTTATGGCTACACCTTC.

This clonotype was detected ten times or more. This may arise from a read error, as a much more abundant clone is one base away. This rearrangement joins TRBV10-3 to TRBJ2-5, with D uncertain. Germline values: CDR1 ENHRY, CDR2 SYGVKD. With 6 bases removed from V and 11 bases from J, the gap between germline ends came to 19 bases. This CDR3 has 13 residues. CDR3 residues: CAIRPTGGNEQYF. The CDR3 DNA sequence: TGTGCCATCAGACCCACGGGTGGCAATGAGCAGTACTTC.

V and J are TRBV20-1 and TRBJ1-2; D gene ambiguous. Germline V gene data show CDR1 as DFQATT and CDR2 as SNEGSKA (reference sequence). Trimming removed 3 bases from V and 1 base from J, with 12 bases in between. The CDR3 covers 14 residues. CDR3 sequence reads: CSARALVNNYGYTF. CDR3 DNA sequence: TGCAGTGCTAGGGCTCTCGTGAATAACTATGGCTACACCTTC.

This clonotype was observed at least ten times. The V call is TRBV12-3 or TRBV12-4, the J call TRBJ2-5; D unresolved. The CDR3 loop spans 12 amino acids. V was cut by 2 bases and J by 7 bases, with 8 bases left in between. This CDR3 is CASSLRVGTQYF. The CDR3 DNA sequence: TGTGCCAGCAGTTTAAGAGTCGGGACCCAGTACTTC.

The chain couples TRBV10-1 to TRBJ2-3; D gene uncertain. Germline lookup yields CDR1 WNHNN and CDR2 SYGVQD (reference sequence). This CDR3 has 13 amino acids. V dropped 3 bases and J dropped 6 bases, with 10 bases sitting between them. CDR3 nucleotides: TGCGCCAGCAGTGACTTTACAACTGATACGCAGTATTTT. Translation gives CASSDFTTDTQYF.